This TCR beta chain was identified during a study of T-cell reconstitution after alpha-beta-depleted transplantation in children. The TCRbeta library was prepared with unique molecular identifiers. MiXCR, applied by TCRdb to the PCR reads, yields one record per CDR3 protein. The data contain some 310,000 distinct CDR3 sequences, over 20% of them singletons. Germline loops: CDR1 SGHTA, CDR2 FQGTGA. The J segment lost 6 bases and the V segment lost 0 bases, leaving 8 bases of the junction unmatched. The CDR3 length is 16 residues. Sequenced here: PBMCs, mostly from graft donor cells, sampled 180 days after TCRalphabeta/CD19-depleted stem cell transplant. The rearrangement links TRBV7-3 to TRBJ2-1; 7 bases match TRBD2. This receptor was identified in a male patient younger than 18 who had a stem cell transplant for acute lymphoblastic leukemia, so the T cells may come from the graft donor. The CDR3 DNA reads as TGTGCCAGCAGCTTAACGGGAGGGCCTCTTGGCAATGAGCAGTTCTTC. Protein sequence: CASSLTGGPLGNEQFF. The full variable domain, rest sourced from reference TRBV7-3 and TRBJ2-1, is GAGVSQTPSNKVTEKGKYVELRCDPISGHTALYWYRQSLGQGPEFLIYFQGTGAADDSGLPNDRFFAVRPEGSVSTLKIQRTERGDSAVYLCASSLTGGPLGNEQFFGPGTRLTVL.